This T cell receptor beta chain was observed in a study of regulatory T cells in long-lasting Graves disease. The CDR3 loop spans 16 amino acids. Germline CDR1 reads MDHEN; CDR2 reads SYDVKM. Trimming at V came to 5 bases and at J to 5 bases, leaving 13 bases not matched to a gene. Building the TCR beta libraries relied on iRepertoire HTBI primers, and CDR3 regions underwent Arm-PCR. TCRdb reprocessed the multiplex PCR reads via MiXCR and lists one record per CDR3 protein. The sample shows some 370,000 distinct CDR3 sequences, roughly 24% of them seen only once. Specified time point: persistent/refractory GD, antithyroid drugs over 5 years with positive TRAb. After RNA was extracted from PBMCs, the TCR library was made from it. This clonotype was detected ten times or more.

The sequences come from peripheral blood mononuclear cells (PBMCs), collected when the disease was refractory, from a patient treated with antithyroid drugs. The sequence came from a woman aged 40 to 50 with Graves disease. The V and J genes are TRBV28 and TRBJ2-5; 8 bases fit TRBD1. In DNA form, the CDR3 reads TGTGCCAGCAGTGAGTGGACGCCAGGGGGCGAGGAGACCCAGTACTTC. This sequence encodes CASSEWTPGGEETQYF.